Listed below are T cell receptor beta chains from one sample, sequenced in a study of T-cell reconstitution after alpha-beta-depleted transplantation in children. One entry per CDR3 protein, called by TCRdb with MiXCR from the PCR reads. This sample has fewer than 500,000 distinct CDR3 sequences, with roughly 43% found just once. Sequencing used PBMCs, obtained before TCRalphabeta/CD19-depleted stem cell transplant. The source is a girl under 10 years old with aplastic anemia, due to receive a stem cell transplant. CDR3s include the opening cysteine and the closing phenylalanine or tryptophan. The order of the fields is CDR3 DNA, CDR3 protein, J gene, clone size, D gene, V gene. The D gene is left open where the match is weak. Clone size, where shown, is once, few, many, or a class for clones that have expanded.

DNA: TGTGCCAGCAGCTCCCCGCCGGGGGGACACACCATGAACACTGAAGCTTTCTTT
CDR3: CASSSPPGGHTMNTEAFF
J: TRBJ1-1
size: many
D: NA
V: TRBV5-5

DNA: TGTGCCACCAGTGATTACCGACTAGCGGGAAACGCGGATACGCAGTATTTT
CDR3: CATSDYRLAGNADTQYF
J: TRBJ2-3
size: NA
D: TRBD2
V: TRBV24-1

DNA: TGTGCCAGCAGCGTAGGGGCAGGGGATTTGAATCAGCCCCAGCATTTT
CDR3: CASSVGAGDLNQPQHF
J: TRBJ1-5
size: NA
D: NA
V: TRBV9

DNA: TGTGCCAGCGCAGCGTTTAACCCTGAAGCTTTCTTT
CDR3: CASAAFNPEAFF
J: TRBJ1-1
size: many
D: NA
V: TRBV12-3/TRBV12-4

DNA: TGTGCCAGCAGCTTAGATGCTAGCGGCCGCGATGAGCAGTTCTTC
CDR3: CASSLDASGRDEQFF
J: TRBJ2-1
size: few
D: TRBD2
V: TRBV11-3

DNA: TGCAGTGCTAGTTCGCTAGCGGGAGGGAATTTCTACGAGCAGTACTTC
CDR3: CSASSLAGGNFYEQYF
J: TRBJ2-7
size: NA
D: TRBD2
V: TRBV20-1

DNA: TGTGCCAGCAGCTTCCCCCGTTCGGCAGGTGTTTCCTACAATGAGCAGTTCTTC
CDR3: CASSFPRSAGVSYNEQFF
J: TRBJ2-1
size: NA
D: NA
V: TRBV7-8

DNA: TGTGCCAGCATACGAGGACTAGCCCCCGGGGAGCTGTTTTTT
CDR3: CASIRGLAPGELFF
J: TRBJ2-2
size: few
D: TRBD2
V: TRBV6-2/TRBV6-3

DNA: TGCAGTGCTAGAGCCGAGCGAGGAGCGGGAGCTAGGGAGCAGTACTTC
CDR3: CSARAERGAGAREQYF
J: TRBJ2-7
size: many
D: TRBD2
V: TRBV20-1

DNA: TGCAGTGTGCTAGGGGGTGCCTACAATGAGCAGTTCTTC
CDR3: CSVLGGAYNEQFF
J: TRBJ2-1
size: few
D: NA
V: TRBV20-1